What follows are 20 T cell receptor beta chains derived from one specimen sequenced in a study of CD8+CD57+ T cells in acquired aplastic anemia. Selection for sequencing was limited to patients who had shown CD8+CD57+ cell expansion by flow cytometry. According to the study, genomic DNA was the template for TCR beta VDJ and CDR3 profiling. TCRdb re-called the reads through MiXCR, storing one row per CDR3 protein. The profile covers 250,000 to 350,000 distinct CDR3 sequences, with 56% appearing a single time and roughly 1.3% taken by the ten largest. Material for sequencing was sorted CD4+, CD8+, or CD8+CD57+ T cells (not recorded which) from PBMCs. The receptors originated from a human donor with aplastic anemia.

This clonotype has ten or more counts. The chain combines TRBV4-1 with TRBJ2-7; D gene uncertain. The CDR3 covers 14 residues. Germline CDR1 is MGHRA and CDR2 is YSYEKL. Between the trimmed V and J ends, which lost 4 bases and 0 bases, there was a span of 10 bases. The CDR3 DNA is TGCGCCAGCAGCCTACACCCTTTCTCCTACGAGCAGTACTTC. Protein: CASSLHPFSYEQYF.

This clonotype was counted between two and nine times. The rearrangement joins TRBV20-1 to TRBJ1-1; 10 nucleotides agree with TRBD1. Trimming removed 0 bases from V and 7 bases from J; junction bases left unmatched: 8. The CDR3 sequence is 15 residues long. Germline loops: CDR1 DFQATT, CDR2 SNEGSKA (reference sequence). CDR3 amino acids: CSARDPKGTGDEAFF. The CDR3 region has the DNA TGCAGTGCTAGAGATCCGAAGGGGACAGGGGATGAAGCTTTCTTT.

The J gene is TRBJ1-1, the V gene TRBV25-1, with 8 bases fitting TRBD1. Germline V gives CDR1 MGHDK, CDR2 SYGVNS. There are 15 residues in the CDR3. V lost 2 bases, J lost 0 bases, and 2 bases stayed unmatched. The CDR3 loop is CASSERTGLNTEAFF. As DNA, the CDR3 is TGTGCCAGCAGTGAAAGGACAGGGCTGAACACTGAAGCTTTCTTT.

This clonotype was recorded many times. J is TRBJ2-7 and V is TRBV27, with D possibly matching TRBD2 (6 bases). The V end lost 5 bases, the J end lost 0 bases, and 17 bases lay between the germline ends. Germline CDR1 reads MNHEY; CDR2 reads SMNVEV (reference sequence). The CDR3 loop spans 16 amino acids. The CDR3 DNA reads as TGTGCCAGCAGTCCCCAACTACAGCGGGCCTCCTACGAGCAGTACTTC. Translating gives CASSPQLQRASYEQYF.

This clonotype was counted ten times or more. The chain links TRBV5-1 to TRBJ2-3; no reliable D call. The V end was cut by 2 bases, the J end by 2 bases, with 9 bases between. Germline assignment: CDR1 SGHRS and CDR2 YFSETQ. The CDR3 totals 14 residues. As DNA, the CDR3 is TGCGCCAGCAGCTTCGCAGACAACACAGATACGCAGTATTTT. Translation: CASSFADNTDTQYF.

The table lists this clonotype with many counts. The chain is built from TRBV6-5 and TRBJ1-1, with D unresolved. Germline loops: CDR1 MNHEY, CDR2 SVGAGI. The CDR3 consists of 14 residues. V dropped 0 bases and J dropped 1 base, with 6 bases sitting between them. CDR3 sequence (DNA): TGTGCCAGCAGTTACTCGAACAGGAACACTGAAGCTTTCTTT. Protein sequence: CASSYSNRNTEAFF.

This clonotype was picked up a small number of times. The J gene is TRBJ2-1, the V gene TRBV9; D is unclear. Between the trimmed V and J ends, which lost 0 bases and 6 bases, there was a span of 4 bases. The CDR3 runs to 12 residues. The V gene's germline CDR1 is SGDLS and CDR2 YYNGEE. This chain's CDR3 is CASSVGVNEQFF. The DNA for the CDR3 is TGTGCCAGCAGCGTAGGAGTCAATGAGCAGTTCTTC.

V and J are TRBV9 and TRBJ2-7; 8 bases fit TRBD1. CDR3 length: 13 amino acids. V gave up 4 bases and J gave up 6 bases; unmatched junction bases: 6. Germline CDR1 and CDR2: SGDLS and YYNGEE. This chain's CDR3 is CASSPSQGAEQYF. CDR3 nucleotide sequence: TGTGCCAGCAGCCCATCCCAGGGGGCCGAGCAGTACTTC.

This clonotype was seen many times. The chain couples TRBV6-5 to TRBJ2-2, with D unresolved. Per germline, CDR1 MNHEY and CDR2 SVGAGI. The ends were cut back, 1 base at V and 5 bases at J, with 2 bases in the middle. The CDR3 has 12 amino acids. CDR3 in DNA: TGTGCCAGCAGTTACTTAACCGGGGAGCTGTTTTTT. Protein: CASSYLTGELFF.

This clonotype was detected a few times. The gene calls are TRBV20-1 and TRBJ1-3; no reliable D call. V was cut by 0 bases and J by 0 bases, with 9 bases left in between. Germline V CDR1 and CDR2: DFQATT, SNEGSKA (reference sequence). This CDR3 is 15 amino acids long. For the CDR3, the DNA is TGCAGTGCTAGAGATGGACGGACCTCTGGAAACACCATATATTTT. It specifies CSARDGRTSGNTIYF.

This clonotype was counted many times. The chain combines TRBV10-2 with TRBJ2-5, with D possibly matching TRBD1 (6 bases). The germline V gene has CDR1 WSHSY and CDR2 SAAADI. The ends were cut back, 3 bases at V and 4 bases at J, with 9 bases in the middle. The CDR3 has 13 residues. The CDR3 reads CASSDRGVETQYF. The CDR3 bases are TGCGCCAGCAGTGACAGGGGCGTAGAGACCCAGTACTTC.

In this sample, this clonotype turned up many times. The chain employs TRBV6-6 and TRBJ2-7, with 8 bases identical to TRBD1. Unmatched junction bases numbered 8, after V lost 4 bases and J lost 3 bases. The CDR3 is made up of 15 amino acids. Germline CDR1 is MNHNY and CDR2 is SVGAGI (reference sequence). The CDR3 is CASSFRQGSGYEQYF. CDR3 DNA sequence: TGTGCCAGCAGTTTTCGACAGGGGAGTGGCTACGAGCAGTACTTC.

The chain joins TRBV7-2 to TRBJ1-2; no firm D call. V dropped 1 base and J dropped 6 bases, with 12 bases sitting between them. Germline CDR1 SGHTA, CDR2 FQGNSA. This CDR3 is built from 14 residues. The CDR3 protein is CASSLDRMNHGYTF. In DNA form, the CDR3 reads TGTGCCAGCAGCTTAGATCGGATGAATCATGGCTACACCTTC.

J is TRBJ1-1 and V is TRBV19; unclear D gene. V lost 1 base to trimming and J lost 5 bases, with 5 bases between them. From germline, CDR1 is LNHDA and CDR2 SQIVND (reference sequence). The CDR3 has 12 residues. CDR3 in amino acids: CASSIGRTEAFF. CDR3 bases: TGTGCCAGTAGTATAGGTCGGACTGAAGCTTTCTTT.

This clonotype was picked up many times. The rearrangement joins TRBV20-1 to TRBJ2-3, with 12 positions matching TRBD2. CDR1 is DFQATT, CDR2 SNEGSKA, per germline (reference sequence). V lost 0 bases to trimming and J lost 3 bases; unmatched junction nucleotides: 10. This CDR3 contains 18 residues. CDR3 sequence reads: CSARELAGGLSYTDTQYF. The CDR3 DNA sequence: TGCAGTGCTAGAGAACTAGCGGGAGGCCTTTCGTATACAGATACGCAGTATTTT.

This clonotype has more than one count but fewer than ten. The V call is TRBV20-1, the J call TRBJ2-7; 9 bases agree with TRBD1. Germline CDR1 DFQATT, CDR2 SNEGSKA (reference sequence). V dropped 3 bases and J dropped 4; count of bases not matched to a gene: 7. CDR3 size: 14 residues. The DNA for the CDR3 is TGCAGTGCTAGGACGGGACAGGGAATATACGAGCAGTACTTC. Encoded protein: CSARTGQGIYEQYF.

This clonotype was seen ten or more times. This chain links TRBV20-1 with TRBJ1-3, with no clear D. The CDR3 runs 14 residues. From germline, CDR1 is DFQATT and CDR2 SNEGSKA (reference sequence). V gave up 3 bases and J gave up 0 bases, with 9 bases separating them. CDR3 region: CSASQESSGNTIYF. CDR3 nucleotides: TGCAGTGCTAGTCAGGAGAGCTCTGGAAACACCATATATTTT.

This rearrangement joins TRBV20-1 to TRBJ2-3; 7 bases map to TRBD2. There are 15 residues in the CDR3. Germline lookup yields CDR1 DFQATT and CDR2 SNEGSKA (reference sequence). The junction had 8 bases not matched to a gene; V was cut back by 5 bases and J by 0 bases. The chain's CDR3 is CSAGQRGRSTDTQYF. The CDR3 DNA reads TGCAGTGCTGGGCAGCGGGGACGGAGCACAGATACGCAGTATTTT.

About this clonotype itself: One junction end does not reproduce the germline sequence, and a read error may be involved. The CDR3 protein is CASSLGLTTRWAF. CDR3 coding DNA: TGTGCCAGCAGCTTAGGGTTGACGACTAGGTGGGCCTTC. The chain links TRBV7-8 to TRBJ2-5; D may be TRBD2 (6 bases). Germline V lookup: CDR1 SGHVS, CDR2 FQNEAQ. The CDR3 runs to 13 residues.

V usage is TRBV9 and J usage is TRBJ2-1; D not certain. Germline values: CDR1 SGDLS, CDR2 YYNGEE. The CDR3 has 12 residues. V was pared by 0 bases and J by 7 bases, with 5 bases between. The CDR3 is CASSVEENEQFF. DNA for the CDR3: TGTGCCAGCAGCGTAGAAGAGAATGAGCAGTTCTTC.